The 8 T cell receptor beta chains listed next were all sequenced from one sample in a study of TIL therapy for anti-PD-1-resistant metastatic lung cancer. Time point reported: pre-treatment sample, taken before nivolumab and TIL therapy. Most excised metastases sampled were pleural nodules or supraclavicular lymph nodes. The libraries were made with immunoSEQ v3. This table comes from immunoSEQ multiplex PCR, and its TCRdb copy is limited to in-frame clones, with some not included. The sample has more than 90,000 clones, under 70% seen once. The sequences come from tumor tissue, collected at baseline. The receptors were sampled from a person between 25 and 80 years old with non-small cell lung cancer.

This rearrangement joins TRBV3-1 (or the pseudogene TRBV3-2) to TRBJ1-5, with D unclear. The V gene lost 0 bases and the J gene lost 7 bases, with 4 bases spanning the gap. Germline V gene sequence: CDR1 LGHDT, CDR2 YNNKEL (reference sequence). CDR3 size: 12 residues. Written as DNA, the CDR3 is TGTGCCAGCAGCCAAGATCGACAGCCCCAGCATTTT. This translates into CASSQDRQPQHF.

On this clone itself: Other DNA sequences from this sample encode an identical CDR3 as well. Here the CDR3 reads CASSPGPTGELFF. CDR3 nucleotides: TGTGCCAGCAGCCCGGGACCCACCGGGGAGCTGTTTTTT. The chain links TRBV7-9 to TRBJ2-2; TRBD1 or TRBD2 may be the D gene (5 bases each). The CDR3 length is 13 residues. The germline V gene encodes CDR1 SEHNR and CDR2 FQNEAQ (reference sequence). Deletions cut 5 bases from V and 4 bases from J, with 8 bases between.

The chain is built from TRBV27 and TRBJ2-6; D unresolved. CDR1 and CDR2 from the germline V gene are MNHEY and SMNVEV (reference sequence). The CDR3 is made up of 14 amino acids. The V gene lost 6 bases and the J gene lost 2 bases, with 8 bases spanning the gap. The DNA of the CDR3 is TGTGCCAGCAGGGGCCTGGCTGGGGCCAACGTCCTGACTTTC. Protein: CASRGLAGANVLTF. The variable domain in full, with the rest retrieved from reference TRBV27 and TRBJ2-6, is EAQVTQNPRYLITVTGKKLTVTCSQNMNHEYMSWYRQDPGLGLRQIYYSMNVEVTDKGDVPEGYKVSRKEKRNFPLILESPSPNQTSLYFCASRGLAGANVLTFGAGSRLTVL.

The V and J genes are TRBV6-4 and TRBJ2-3, with D unclear. Per the germline V gene, CDR1 is MRHNA and CDR2 is SNTAGT. With 3 bases removed from V and 3 bases from J, the gap between germline ends came to 10 bases. The CDR3 is 14 residues long. The CDR3 sequence is CASSEGLGTDTQYF. The CDR3, as DNA: TGTGCCAGCAGTGAAGGTCTAGGGACAGATACGCAGTATTTT.

V gene TRBV7-2 combines with J gene TRBJ1-5; possibly TRBD1 for D (5 bases). This CDR3 has 15 residues. V was pared by 1 base and J by 7 bases, with 14 bases between. Looked up from germline, CDR1 is SGHTA and CDR2 is FQGNSA. As DNA, the CDR3 is TGTGCCAGCAGCTTAGAAGGCGGGGGAGGGCAGCCCCAGCATTTT. Protein: CASSLEGGGGQPQHF.

The chain recombines TRBV4-1 with TRBJ2-1; 9 bases agree with TRBD2. This CDR3 comprises 14 residues. CDR1 is MGHRA and CDR2 is YSYEKL in the germline V gene. The J segment lost 9 bases and the V segment lost 2 bases, leaving 5 bases of the junction unmatched. The CDR3 DNA sequence: TGCGCCAGCAGCCAAAGCGGGGGGTCCGTTGAGCAGTTCTTC. As protein: CASSQSGGSVEQFF.

This clone was found a few times. The chain employs TRBV11-2 and TRBJ1-1; 7 positions match TRBD1. Germline CDR1 reads SGHAT; CDR2 reads FQNNGV. The J segment lost 10 bases and the V segment lost 3 bases, leaving 14 bases of the junction unmatched. This CDR3 has 15 residues. The CDR3 nucleotides are TGTGCCAGCAGCTTCGATCCCGGGACAGATAACAGAGCTTTCTTT. The encoded protein is CASSFDPGTDNRAFF.

As regards this clone: The junction differs from germline at one of its ends, possibly a read error. The same CDR3 also results from other DNA sequences found in this sample. This rearrangement joins TRBV23-1 to TRBJ1-1; D unresolved. TRBV23-1 is sorted into the ORF group, with uncertain function. CDR3 length: 11 amino acids. CDR3 DNA sequence: TGTGCCAGCAGTCAACCCTTTTCGGCTTTCTTT. It translates to CASSQPFSAFF.